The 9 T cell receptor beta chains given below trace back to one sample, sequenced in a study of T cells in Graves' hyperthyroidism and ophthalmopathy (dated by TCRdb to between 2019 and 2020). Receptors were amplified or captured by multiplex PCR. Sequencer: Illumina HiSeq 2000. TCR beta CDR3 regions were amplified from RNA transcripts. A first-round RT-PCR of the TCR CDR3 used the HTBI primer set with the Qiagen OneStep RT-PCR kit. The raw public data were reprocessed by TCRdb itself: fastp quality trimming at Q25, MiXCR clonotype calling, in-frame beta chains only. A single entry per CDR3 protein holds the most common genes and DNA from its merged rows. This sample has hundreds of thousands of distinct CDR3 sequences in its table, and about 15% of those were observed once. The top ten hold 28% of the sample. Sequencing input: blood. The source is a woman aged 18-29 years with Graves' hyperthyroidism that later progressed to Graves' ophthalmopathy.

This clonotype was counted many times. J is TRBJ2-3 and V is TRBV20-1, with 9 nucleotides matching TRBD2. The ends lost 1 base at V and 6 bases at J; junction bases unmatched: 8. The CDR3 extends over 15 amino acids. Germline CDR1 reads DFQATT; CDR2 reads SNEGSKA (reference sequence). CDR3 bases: TGCAGTGCTAGAGTGGGTAGCGGGAGTTCGGATACGCAGTATTTT. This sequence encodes CSARVGSGSSDTQYF.

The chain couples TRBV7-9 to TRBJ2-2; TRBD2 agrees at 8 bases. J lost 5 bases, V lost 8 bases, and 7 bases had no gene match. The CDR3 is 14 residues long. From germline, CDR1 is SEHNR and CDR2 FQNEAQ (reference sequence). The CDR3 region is CASLREGPTGELFF. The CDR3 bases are TGTGCCAGCCTCCGGGAGGGCCCAACCGGGGAGCTGTTTTTT.

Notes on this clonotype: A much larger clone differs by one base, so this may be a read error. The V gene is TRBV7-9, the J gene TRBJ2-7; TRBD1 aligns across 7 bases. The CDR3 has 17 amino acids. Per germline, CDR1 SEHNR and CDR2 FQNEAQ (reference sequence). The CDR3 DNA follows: TGTGTCAGCAGCTTAGTTGTTACAGGGGTGCAGACTGACGAGCAGTACTTC. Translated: CVSSLVVTGVQTDEQYF.

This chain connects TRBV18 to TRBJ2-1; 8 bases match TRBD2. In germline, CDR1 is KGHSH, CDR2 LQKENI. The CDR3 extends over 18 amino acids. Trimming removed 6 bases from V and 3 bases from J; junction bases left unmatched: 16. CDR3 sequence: CASSPLGVVAGSYNEQFF. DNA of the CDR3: TGTGCCAGCTCCCCGCTCGGGGTGGTAGCGGGAAGCTACAATGAGCAGTTCTTC.

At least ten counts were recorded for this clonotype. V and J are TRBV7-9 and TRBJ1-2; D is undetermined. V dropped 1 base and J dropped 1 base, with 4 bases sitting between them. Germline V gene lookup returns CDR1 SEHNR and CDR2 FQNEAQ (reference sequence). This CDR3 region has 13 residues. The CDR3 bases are TGTGCCAGCAGCTTAGACTATAACTATGGCTACACCTTC. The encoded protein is CASSLDYNYGYTF.

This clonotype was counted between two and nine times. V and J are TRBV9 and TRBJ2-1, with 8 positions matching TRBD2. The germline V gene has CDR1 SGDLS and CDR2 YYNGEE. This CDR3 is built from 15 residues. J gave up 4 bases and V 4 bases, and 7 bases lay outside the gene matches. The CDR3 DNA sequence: TGTGCCAGCAGCCTAGACGGGACTAGGTACAATGAGCAGTTCTTC. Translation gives CASSLDGTRYNEQFF.

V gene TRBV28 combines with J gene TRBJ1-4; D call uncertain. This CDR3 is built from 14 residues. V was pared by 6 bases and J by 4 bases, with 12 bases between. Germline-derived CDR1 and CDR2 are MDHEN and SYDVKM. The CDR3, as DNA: TGTGCCAGCAGAACTGGGCCCGTTAATGAAAAACTGTTTTTT. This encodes CASRTGPVNEKLFF.

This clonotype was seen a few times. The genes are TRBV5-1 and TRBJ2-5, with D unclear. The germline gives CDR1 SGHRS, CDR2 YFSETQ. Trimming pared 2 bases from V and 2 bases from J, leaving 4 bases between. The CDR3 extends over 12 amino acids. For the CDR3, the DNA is TGCGCCAGCAGCTTTGGTCAAGAGACCCAGTACTTC. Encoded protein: CASSFGQETQYF. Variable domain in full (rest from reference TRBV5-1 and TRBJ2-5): KAGVTQTPRYLIKTRGQQVTLSCSPISGHRSVSWYQQTPGQGLQFLFEYFSETQRNKGNFPGRFSGRQFSNSRSEMNVSTLELGDSALYLCASSFGQETQYFGPGTRLLVL.

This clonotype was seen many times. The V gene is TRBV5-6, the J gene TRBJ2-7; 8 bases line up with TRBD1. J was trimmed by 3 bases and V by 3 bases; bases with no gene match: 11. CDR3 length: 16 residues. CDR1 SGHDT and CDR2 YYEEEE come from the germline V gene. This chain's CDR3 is CASSSIGTGPLYEQYF. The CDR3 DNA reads TGTGCCAGCAGCTCTATAGGGACAGGCCCTCTCTACGAGCAGTACTTC.